Reported below is one TCR beta chain. This entry is derived from a study of technical replicates of blood from several donors. The V segment lost 2 bases and the J segment 5 bases; nucleotides outside the gene matches: 11. The V gene's germline CDR1 is SGDLS and CDR2 YYNGEE. The CDR3 has 16 residues. Assay: immunoSEQ multiplex PCR; the TCRdb copy retains only in-frame clones and omits some. The data hold 75,000 to 90,000 clones, with just over 90% observed a single time. The sequence was obtained from a human donor in good health. The chain has TRBV9 and TRBJ2-5, with TRBD1 matching over 8 bases. The source material was T cells isolated from PBMCs. The CDR3 DNA reads as TGTGCCAGCAGCGTTGGGGGGCAGGGGGCGCGGGAGACCCAGTACTTC. It encodes CASSVGGQGARETQYF.